Reported below is one T cell receptor beta chain. The data belong to a study of long-term antiretroviral therapy in people with HIV. Trimming removed 0 bases at V and 5 bases at J, with 11 bases between. Germline V CDR1 and CDR2: LNHNV, YYDKDF (reference sequence). This CDR3 region has 15 residues. Run at survey level, the immunoSEQ assay was version v3.0. Generated by immunoSEQ multiplex PCR, the TCRdb table keeps only in-frame clones and is missing some. The sample lists fewer than 20,000 clones, 75% to 85% occurring once. The chain recombines TRBV15 with TRBJ2-1; possible D gene TRBD1, 5 bases. The material sequenced was unsorted PBMCs, taken at the start of antiretroviral therapy. The TCR originated in a man aged 30 to 39 with HIV. This CDR3 is CATSRDGRQHNEQFF. CDR3 nucleotides: TGTGCCACCAGCAGAGATGGAAGACAGCACAATGAGCAGTTCTTC. The entire variable domain, with the rest obtained from reference TRBV15 and TRBJ2-1, is as follows: DAMVIQNPRYQVTQFGKPVTLSCSQTLNHNVMYWYQQKSSQAPKLLFHYYDKDFNNEADTPDNFQSRRPNTSFCFLDIRSPGLGDTAMYLCATSRDGRQHNEQFFGPGTRLTVL.